This paragraph reports one TCR beta chain. The target antigen is unknown. The entry originates in a study of radiation and T cells in renal cell carcinoma. Libraries were prepared by immunoSEQ multiplex PCR; TCRdb keeps only in-frame clonotypes and omits some of them. The sample comprises about 150,000 clones, approximately 86% of which are singletons, and 10% to 15% rests with the top ten. The CDR3 has 15 amino acids. V gave up 4 bases and J gave up 3 bases, with 14 bases separating them. The germline gives CDR1 SGHTS, CDR2 YDEGEE. General observations from the study: Top tumor clonotypes rose in blood 2 weeks post-radiation, then contracted.

Described time point: blood 2 weeks post-SBRT. The treatment was: 15 Gy SBRT to primary tumor, nephrectomy 4 weeks later. Clear cell pathology was present in this patient's renal cell carcinoma. The rearrangement uses TRBV5-8 and TRBJ1-5; D is unclear. This sequence originates from a woman aged 50 to 60 with renal cell carcinoma. Sequences were derived from blood, sampled from a patient whose treatment included radiotherapy and nephrectomy. This chain's CDR3 is CASSLRPMNNQPQHF. As DNA, the CDR3 is TGTGCCAGCAGCCTTAGGCCGATGAACAATCAGCCCCAGCATTTT.